These 17 T cell receptor beta chains were all obtained from the same sample, sequenced in a study of OX40 agonist ivuxolimab in advanced cancers. The library was made by the immunoSEQ multiplex PCR assay. TCRdb mirrors the immuneACCESS table, restricted to in-frame sequences. Some clones are absent from its copies; in checked studies, under half trace to an unresolved V gene, and the reason for the others is unknown. In this sample the table shows 25,000 to 35,000 clones, about 73% of which occur a single time. The top ten hold under 15% of the sample. The sample in question was CD4+ or CD8+ T cells sorted from blood, obtained in a trial of the OX40 agonist ivuxolimab. All receptors come from an adult with an advanced solid tumor such as melanoma, head and neck, liver or kidney cancer.

The rearrangement joins TRBV10-3 to TRBJ1-6; the D gene is possibly TRBD1 (6 bases). The CDR3 consists of 14 residues. V shed 10 bases and J shed 2 bases, with 12 bases lying between them. Per germline, CDR1 ENHRY and CDR2 SYGVKD. The CDR3 coding sequence is TGTGCCAGCGATACAGGGACCTATAATTCACCCCTCCACTTT. Translating it yields CASDTGTYNSPLHF.

This clone was seen a few times. This sequence joins TRBV5-1 and TRBJ1-1, with 7 nucleotides matching TRBD1. The CDR3 runs to 14 residues. Unmatched junction bases numbered 1, after V lost 0 bases and J lost 2 bases. In germline, CDR1 is SGHRS, CDR2 YFSETQ. The CDR3 DNA reads as TGCGCCAGCAGCTTGGGGGACAGCAACACTGAAGCTTTCTTT. As protein: CASSLGDSNTEAFF.

The CDR3 here is CASSRDGRLNYGYTF. In nucleotides, the CDR3 is TGTGCCAGCAGTAGGGATGGACGGTTAAACTATGGCTACACCTTC. V usage is TRBV2 and J usage is TRBJ1-2; unclear D gene. The length of the CDR3 is 15 residues. CDR1 and CDR2 (germline): SNHLY, FYNNEI. The V gene lost 5 bases and the J gene lost 2 bases, with 15 bases spanning the gap.

CDR3 in amino acids: CAWSGRRDEQFF. The CDR3 coding sequence is TGTGCCTGGAGTGGTCGTAGAGATGAGCAGTTCTTC. The chain carries TRBV30 and TRBJ2-1; D not certain. The CDR3 extends over 12 amino acids. Trimming stripped 1 base from V and 8 bases from J, with 9 bases between. Germline V lookup: CDR1 GTSNPN, CDR2 SVGIG (reference sequence).

This clone was observed once. CDR3 sequence: CASSQDGGGTTNEKLFF. The CDR3, as DNA: TGTGCCAGCAGCCAAGATGGGGGGGGCACAACTAATGAAAAACTGTTTTTT. This sequence joins TRBV4-2 and TRBJ1-4; possible D gene TRBD1, 6 bases. Per germline, CDR1 LGHNA and CDR2 YNFKEQ. This CDR3 region has 17 residues. With 0 bases removed from V and 0 bases from J, the gap between germline ends came to 11 bases.

CDR3 coding DNA: TGTGCCAGCAGACGACAGGATCTGGGCGAAAAACTGTTTTTT. Its protein product is CASRRQDLGEKLFF. The V and J genes are TRBV6-6 and TRBJ1-4, with D possibly matching TRBD1 (6 bases). Trimming took off 6 bases at V and 8 bases at J, with 16 bases between the two ends. The CDR3 consists of 14 residues. Germline V CDR1 and CDR2: MNHNY, SVGAGI (reference sequence).

This clone was detected only a few times. V is TRBV6-6 and J is TRBJ1-5; a weak D match, TRBD1 (5 bases). The CDR3 has 15 residues. Germline V gene lookup returns CDR1 MNHNY and CDR2 SVGAGI (reference sequence). V was clipped by 6 bases and J by 0 bases, with 12 bases between them. In nucleotides, the CDR3 is TGTGCCAGCAGAACCGACGGGGGTAGCAATCAGCCCCAGCATTTT. Its protein is CASRTDGGSNQPQHF.

This chain links TRBV11-2 with TRBJ1-1; D uncertain. The CDR3 is 12 amino acids. Trimming pared 3 bases from V and 1 base from J, leaving 3 bases between. Germline lookup yields CDR1 SGHAT and CDR2 FQNNGV. For the CDR3, the DNA is TGTGCCAGCAGCTTTACGAACACTGAAGCTTTCTTT. Its protein is CASSFTNTEAFF.

The chain carries TRBV18 and TRBJ1-4; D is perhaps TRBD1 (5 bases). V lost 5 bases to trimming and J lost 8 bases, with 12 bases between them. This CDR3 is built from 13 residues. Germline lookup yields CDR1 KGHSH and CDR2 LQKENI. CDR3 coding DNA: TGTGCCAGCTCAGGGGCGCTTGGAGAAAAACTGTTTTTT. Translation gives CASSGALGEKLFF.

The chain links TRBV7-9 to TRBJ1-1, with TRBD1 as a possible D gene (5 bases). Germline loops: CDR1 SEHNR, CDR2 FQNEAQ (reference sequence). With 5 bases removed from V and 10 bases from J, the gap between germline ends came to 20 bases. This CDR3 spans 14 amino acids. The CDR3 reads CASSPSQGAGGAFF. As DNA, the CDR3 is TGTGCCAGCAGCCCTTCTCAAGGGGCCGGGGGAGCTTTCTTT.

The chain couples TRBV7-2 to TRBJ1-5; TRBD1 might be the D (5 bases). Trimming pared 0 bases from V and 5 bases from J, leaving 11 bases between. CDR1 is SGHTA and CDR2 is FQGNSA in the germline V gene. The CDR3 spans 15 residues. CDR3 DNA sequence: TGTGCCAGCAGCTTAGCTGGGACGGCTGATCAGCCCCAGCATTTT. Amino acid sequence: CASSLAGTADQPQHF.

V usage is TRBV10-2 and J usage is TRBJ2-7; D call uncertain. Germline lookup yields CDR1 WSHSY and CDR2 SAAADI. The CDR3 loop spans 14 amino acids. Trimming left V 9 bases short and J 2 bases short, with 17 bases between. The CDR3 spells CASARSGPPYEQYF. As DNA, the CDR3 is TGCGCCAGTGCTAGGAGTGGGCCTCCCTACGAGCAGTACTTC.

This clone has just a few counts. The rearrangement links TRBV2 to TRBJ2-2; 8 positions match TRBD2. Germline assignment: CDR1 SNHLY and CDR2 FYNNEI. CDR3 length: 15 amino acids. With V trimmed by 3 bases and J by 7 bases, 7 bases remained unmatched. The CDR3 DNA follows: TGTGCCAGCAGTGAGTTGCGGGGGGTGAACGGGGAGCTGTTTTTT. This codes for CASSELRGVNGELFF.

The V gene is TRBV29-1, the J gene TRBJ1-3; D unclear. The germline CDR1 and CDR2 sequences are SQVTM and ANQGSEA. The CDR3 length is 13 residues. The germline V and J ends were trimmed by 5 bases and 0 bases, with 8 bases remaining between them. CDR3 region: CSVSPDSGNTIYF. CDR3 bases: TGCAGCGTTTCTCCGGACTCTGGAAACACCATATATTTT.

About this clone: The same CDR3 arises from other DNA sequences in this sample as well. CDR3 loop: CASSWTSGGANGEQFF. In DNA form, the CDR3 reads TGTGCCAGCAGCTGGACTAGCGGGGGGGCCAATGGGGAGCAGTTCTTC. The gene calls are TRBV7-2 and TRBJ2-1, with 15 bases lining up with TRBD2. V was clipped by 4 bases and J by 10 bases; unmatched bases: 8. CDR1 and CDR2 from the germline V gene are SGHTA and FQGNSA. This CDR3 comprises 16 residues.

J is TRBJ1-4 and V is TRBV14; TRBD1 is a possible D gene (5 bases). From germline, CDR1 is SGHDN and CDR2 FVKESK. The V and J ends lost 4 bases and 4 bases respectively, with 13 bases between them. The CDR3 is 15 amino acids. The CDR3 is CASSRGTAVNEKLFF. The CDR3 DNA is TGTGCCAGCAGCCGAGGGACTGCCGTTAATGAAAAACTGTTTTTT.

This clone was recorded only once. V is TRBV5-1 and J is TRBJ2-3; D tentatively reads TRBD1 or TRBD2 (5 bases each). The germline V gene encodes CDR1 SGHRS and CDR2 YFSETQ. V lost 7 bases, J lost 0 bases, and 15 bases lay in between. The CDR3 is 15 residues long. In DNA, the CDR3 is TGCGCCAGCGGACCCCGGGGCGGGAGCACAGATACGCAGTATTTT. Protein: CASGPRGGSTDTQYF.